Listed here are 15 T cell receptor beta chains from one sample, sequenced in a study of blood T cell repertoires in COVID-19. The table came from immunoSEQ multiplex PCR; TCRdb's copy has only in-frame clones and leaves some out. The sample yields around 340,000 clones, about 86% seen once. The sample was PBMCs or T cells enriched from blood (not recorded which). The receptors here all came from a middle-aged woman with acute COVID-19.

The gene calls are TRBV7-3 and TRBJ2-1; 11 positions agree with TRBD2. Germline V lookup: CDR1 SGHTA, CDR2 FQGTGA. This CDR3 comprises 14 residues. V lost 1 base and J lost 14; bases outside the gene matches: 7. The CDR3 is CASSLRPGLAEKFF. The CDR3 DNA sequence: TGTGCCAGCAGCTTAAGGCCGGGACTAGCGGAAAAGTTCTTC.

In nucleotides, the CDR3 is TGTGCCAGCAGTCCCAGCGGGGAAGAGACCCAGTACTTC. Protein: CASSPSGEETQYF. V and J are TRBV28 and TRBJ2-5; 7 nucleotides line up with TRBD2. Trimming took 5 bases from V and 3 from J; bases not matched to a gene: 3. The CDR3 contains 13 residues. The germline CDR1 and CDR2 sequences are MDHEN and SYDVKM.

In this sample, this clone turned up a few times. The chain links TRBV7-2 to TRBJ1-4; 8 bases line up with TRBD1. There are 15 residues in the CDR3. Germline CDR1 is SGHTA and CDR2 is FQGNSA. The trim removed 4 bases at V and 4 bases at J, leaving 5 bases unmatched. CDR3 region: CASSSQGAINEKLFF. CDR3 nucleotides: TGTGCCAGCAGCTCCCAGGGGGCAATTAATGAAAAACTGTTTTTT.

The chain links TRBV29-1 to TRBJ1-4; TRBD1 matches 7 bases. This CDR3 spans 12 amino acids. Per germline, CDR1 SQVTM and CDR2 ANQGSEA. V lost 4 bases, J lost 7 bases, and 3 bases stayed unmatched. Written as DNA, the CDR3 is TGCAGCGTTGGACAGGGAGGTGAAAAACTGTTTTTT. This codes for CSVGQGGEKLFF.

The genes are TRBV3-1 (or the pseudogene TRBV3-2) and TRBJ2-7, with 8 bases identical to TRBD1. The germline V gene has CDR1 LGHDT and CDR2 YNNKEL (reference sequence). The CDR3 loop spans 14 amino acids. V lost 2 bases to trimming and J lost 6 bases; unmatched junction nucleotides: 6. CDR3 in amino acids: CASSQSDRAGEQYF. The CDR3 DNA follows: TGTGCCAGCAGCCAATCGGACAGGGCGGGCGAGCAGTACTTC.

The chain joins TRBV7-2 to TRBJ1-2; possible D gene TRBD1, 5 bases. The V and J ends lost 1 base and 6 bases respectively, with 12 bases between them. CDR1 and CDR2 (germline): SGHTA, FQGNSA. CDR3 size: 14 residues. CDR3 coding DNA: TGTGCCAGCAGCTTAGGGGCAGGGTATGATGGCTACACCTTC. Its protein is CASSLGAGYDGYTF.

The chain carries TRBV5-1 and TRBJ1-2, with D perhaps TRBD1 (5 bases). Germline V gene lookup returns CDR1 SGHRS and CDR2 YFSETQ. V was cut by 0 bases and J by 2 bases, with 11 bases left in between. The CDR3 extends over 15 amino acids. The CDR3, as DNA: TGCGCCAGCAGCTTGGACGGGGGACCAAACTATGGCTACACCTTC. Amino acids: CASSLDGGPNYGYTF.

The chain links TRBV7-2 to TRBJ2-1, with 8 bases that match TRBD1. CDR3 length: 15 amino acids. The junction had 8 bases not matched to a gene; V was cut back by 2 bases and J by 8 bases. Germline-derived CDR1 and CDR2 are SGHTA and FQGNSA. CDR3 sequence reads: CASSLPRTDRDEQFF. DNA of the CDR3: TGTGCCAGCAGCTTACCTAGGACGGACAGGGATGAGCAGTTCTTC.

This chain's CDR3 is CAISQHGGPGNQPQHF. In DNA form, the CDR3 reads TGTGCCATCAGTCAGCACGGAGGTCCTGGCAATCAGCCCCAGCATTTT. V usage is TRBV10-3 and J usage is TRBJ1-5, with no clear D. This CDR3 spans 16 amino acids. The germline V gene has CDR1 ENHRY and CDR2 SYGVKD. V lost 5 bases and J lost 2, with 16 bases in between.

The rearrangement joins TRBV28 to TRBJ1-1, with 9 positions matching TRBD1. CDR3 size: 17 residues. The J segment lost 0 bases and the V segment lost 5 bases, leaving 10 bases of the junction unmatched. The germline CDR1 and CDR2 sequences are MDHEN and SYDVKM. For the CDR3, the DNA is TGTGCCAGCAGTCGCCTCGGCACAGGGGGCTTGAACACTGAAGCTTTCTTT. Translation gives CASSRLGTGGLNTEAFF.

This sequence joins TRBV28 and TRBJ2-1; 7 bases line up with TRBD1. Germline lookup yields CDR1 MDHEN and CDR2 SYDVKM. J lost 4 bases, V lost 2 bases, and 5 bases had no gene match. The CDR3 has 15 amino acids. Here the CDR3 reads CASSLVGGSYNEQFF. DNA for the CDR3: TGTGCCAGCAGTTTAGTAGGGGGCTCGTACAATGAGCAGTTCTTC.

The chain has TRBV7-2 and TRBJ2-7; a possible D gene is TRBD2 (5 bases). Germline CDR1 reads SGHTA; CDR2 reads FQGNSA. Trimming stripped 2 bases from V and 6 bases from J, with 17 bases between. The CDR3 sequence is 15 residues long. CDR3 sequence: CASSLSPLTGIEQYF. The CDR3 DNA sequence: TGTGCCAGCAGCTTAAGCCCCCTGACGGGGATCGAGCAGTACTTC.

V gene TRBV3-1 (or the pseudogene TRBV3-2) combines with J gene TRBJ2-1; 11 nucleotides line up with TRBD2. The trim removed 3 bases at V and 12 bases at J, leaving 1 base unmatched. The CDR3 has 12 residues. Germline lookup yields CDR1 LGHDT and CDR2 YNNKEL (reference sequence). The CDR3 DNA follows: TGTGCCAGCAGCCAGCTAGCGGGGGGGCAGTTCTTC. The encoded protein is CASSQLAGGQFF.

V usage is TRBV28 and J usage is TRBJ1-1, with D possibly TRBD1 on 5 matching bases. Trimming took 2 bases from V and 0 from J, leaving 16 bases between them. The CDR3 sequence is 17 residues long. The V gene's germline CDR1 is MDHEN and CDR2 SYDVKM. CDR3 DNA sequence: TGTGCCAGCAGTTTAACGAAATCCAGGGTCATGAACACTGAAGCTTTCTTT. This sequence encodes CASSLTKSRVMNTEAFF.

This clone was recorded a few times. The chain links TRBV21-1 to TRBJ1-4. TRBV21-1 is a known pseudogene. The CDR3 loop spans 14 amino acids. The CDR3 bases are TGTGCCAGCAGCAGCCGGGATTATAATGAAAAACTGTTTTTT. The encoded protein is CASSSRDYNEKLFF.